Here is one TCR beta chain with its context. This receptor's antigen is unknown. Base qualities are not recorded, but no much larger clone differs from it by a single base. This entry is derived from a study of blood T cell repertoires in COVID-19 (dated by TCRdb to the early 2020s). About the full investigation: Collaborator samples came from the United States, Italy and Spain and covered acute and convalescent phases of COVID-19. The prospective study material was composed of cDNA or gDNA derived from T cells, B-cell-depleted T cells, or PBMCs. Subjects who had been exposed to COVID-19, were actively infected with it, or had recovered from it provided the deeply sampled blood TCRbeta repertoires that made up the dataset. The repertoires were released in a freely available public database intended as a resource for research on the immune response to SARS-CoV-2. Samples came from the ongoing ImmuneRACE study (first 160 participants) plus 1,254 subjects from 6 global collaborators. Nearly every sample came with metadata listing a de-identified subject ID, COVID-19 status, age in years and sex. Where available, HLA class I and class II types were taken from metadata supplied by the sample provider and were not determined by assay-based typing. Broad study findings and their caveats: The amount of clinical and demographic metadata varied by source and participant and was provided uncurated.

Collaborating institutions collected whole blood in K2EDTA tubes following their own protocols. For TCRbeta analysis, collaborator samples were shipped as frozen whole blood, as isolated PBMCs, or as DNA extracted from either sample type. V sheds 6 bases and J sheds 10 bases, leaving 16 bases between their ends. The CDR3 contains 14 residues, cysteine and phenylalanine counted. Of all the DNA, just the CDR3 is kept, 42 bases in frame from base 1. Via the germline V gene (reference sequence), CDR1 is MNHNY and CDR2 SVGAGI. TCRbeta CDR3 regions were amplified from genomic DNA using the immunoSEQ Assay, a bias-controlled multiplex PCR. The study's processing was this. Nucleated cell counts per sample were estimated from amplification of reference gene primers within the assay. To quantify the absolute abundance of each unique TCRbeta CDR3 rearrangement, sequence reads were collapsed and filtered. For each sample, productive Simpson clonality was calculated as the square root of Simpson's diversity index across productive rearrangements. Sourced from immuneACCESS, this table was stored by TCRdb with only in-frame sequences that have V and J called. A share of the clones is absent; for the studies checked, an unresolved V gene accounts for under half, and the remainder has no known explanation. V, J and clone size reflect that table, while D and trimming were determined from the DNA. The sample table records 150,000 to 200,000 clones; roughly 85% of these occur just once. The top ten hold 4.5% to 5.5% of the sample.

The chain is assembled from TRBV6-6 and TRBJ1-6; possibly the D gene is TRBD1, per 6 matching bases. The sequenced material came from peripheral blood. The TCR sequence derives from a woman aged 25 to 39 with acute or convalescent COVID-19. The base sequence is TGTGCCAGCAGATCCCAACAGGGTCCATCACCCCTCCACTTT. Translated, it reads CASRSQQGPSPLHF.